These 18 T cell receptor beta chains were sequenced from one sample in a study of blood T cells in healthy people across ages. A second 7 to 11 cycle PCR used barcoded and J-beta primers. TCRdb passed the 5' RACE reads through MiXCR, listing each CDR3 protein once. The table includes 660,000 or so distinct CDR3 sequences, 58% detected once. The source material was blood. Receptors were obtained from a man between 60 and 75 years old in good health.

The chain employs TRBV6-1 and TRBJ1-5; the D gene is possibly TRBD1 (6 bases). Trimming pared 6 bases from V and 0 bases from J, leaving 15 bases between. CDR3 length equals 16 residues. The germline CDR1 and CDR2 sequences are MNHNS and SASEGT. The chain's CDR3 is CASRARWTDSNQPQHF. CDR3 sequence (DNA): TGTGCCAGCAGGGCCCGATGGACAGATAGCAATCAGCCCCAGCATTTT.

This rearrangement joins TRBV20-1 to TRBJ2-1; D perhaps matches TRBD2 (6 bases). Trimming stripped 5 bases from V and 1 base from J, with 12 bases between. Germline V gene sequence: CDR1 DFQATT, CDR2 SNEGSKA (reference sequence). The CDR3 extends over 14 amino acids. The CDR3 reads CSAFSGPSYNEQFF. The DNA for the CDR3 is TGCAGTGCTTTTAGCGGACCTTCCTACAATGAGCAGTTCTTC.

CDR3 residues: CASSSSGAGDTQYF. The CDR3 bases are TGTGCCAGCAGTTCTAGCGGGGCTGGCGATACGCAGTATTTT. The chain is built from TRBV7-6 and TRBJ2-3, with TRBD2 matching 9 bases. CDR1 and CDR2 (germline): SGHVS, FNYEAQ. The CDR3 runs 14 residues. Unmatched junction bases numbered 7, after V lost 6 bases and J lost 6 bases.

The chain carries TRBV11-2 and TRBJ2-3; 10 bases fit TRBD2. Trimming removed 3 bases from V and 2 bases from J; junction bases left unmatched: 11. Per germline, CDR1 SGHAT and CDR2 FQNNGV. There are 18 residues in the CDR3. The DNA for the CDR3 is TGTGCCAGCAGCTTTGGGACCTTAGCGGGAGGATCCACAGATACGCAGTATTTT. This codes for CASSFGTLAGGSTDTQYF. The full variable domain, with the rest looked up from reference TRBV11-2 and TRBJ2-3, is EAGVAQSPRYKIIEKRQSVAFWCNPISGHATLYWYQQILGQGPKLLIQFQNNGVVDDSQLPKDRFSAERLKGVDSTLKIQPAKLEDSAVYLCASSFGTLAGGSTDTQYFGPGTRLTVL.

The chain joins TRBV5-1 to TRBJ2-4; D unresolved. This CDR3 is built from 15 residues. Trimming removed 0 bases at V and 3 bases at J, with 10 bases between. Germline values: CDR1 SGHRS, CDR2 YFSETQ. The CDR3 DNA reads as TGCGCCAGCAGCTTGGCCGATAGGGACAAAAACATTCAGTACTTC. Translated, it gives CASSLADRDKNIQYF.

The J gene is TRBJ2-1, the V gene TRBV5-1, with D possibly called TRBD1 or TRBD2 (6 bases each). The J call is doubtful: the DNA matches TRBJ2-7 better. From germline, CDR1 is SGHRS and CDR2 YFSETQ. The CDR3 has 15 residues. CDR3 in DNA: TGCGCCAGCAGCTCTATCGCGGGGACATACAATGAGCAGTACTTC. Translation: CASSSIAGTYNEQYF.

In this sample, this clonotype turned up a few times. The chain uses TRBV5-1 and TRBJ2-5, with TRBD1 matching over 9 bases. The V gene end was trimmed by 9 bases and the J gene end by 5 bases; junction bases not matched to a gene: 11. The germline CDR1 and CDR2 sequences are SGHRS and YFSETQ. CDR3 length equals 14 residues. CDR3 region: CATPLGQGLETQYF. Here the CDR3 DNA reads TGCGCCACCCCATTAGGACAGGGGTTGGAGACCCAGTACTTC. The full variable domain, rest sourced from reference TRBV5-1 and TRBJ2-5, is KAGVTQTPRYLIKTRGQQVTLSCSPISGHRSVSWYQQTPGQGLQFLFEYFSETQRNKGNFPGRFSGRQFSNSRSEMNVSTLELGDSALYLCATPLGQGLETQYFGPGTRLLVL.

The chain uses TRBV20-1 and TRBJ2-3, with 8 bases fitting TRBD2. Trimming at V came to 4 bases and at J to 9 bases, leaving 18 bases not matched to a gene. This CDR3 contains 16 residues. Germline CDR1 is DFQATT and CDR2 is SNEGSKA (reference sequence). Here the CDR3 DNA reads TGCAGTGCTACCCCGGGGGGCACCACGGGAGGGAGGACGCAGTATTTT. Its protein product is CSATPGGTTGGRTQYF.

This clonotype has more than one count but fewer than ten. The chain couples TRBV29-1 to TRBJ2-3; no clear D gene. The CDR3 is made up of 13 amino acids. Trimming removed 3 bases from V and 2 bases from J, with 9 bases in between. Germline V gene data show CDR1 as SQVTM and CDR2 as ANQGSEA. The DNA for the CDR3 is TGCAGCGTTGATCGTTCCTACACAGATACGCAGTATTTT. It yields the protein CSVDRSYTDTQYF.

This chain connects TRBV15 to TRBJ2-5; 8 bases are shared with TRBD1. Trimming removed 4 bases from V and 5 bases from J; junction bases left unmatched: 6. This CDR3 has 14 residues. From germline, CDR1 is LNHNV and CDR2 YYDKDF (reference sequence). CDR3 in DNA: TGTGCCACCAGCAAAGGACAGGGTGTGGAGACCCAGTACTTC. Amino acids: CATSKGQGVETQYF.

The gene calls are TRBV5-1 and TRBJ2-5, with D maybe TRBD2 (6 bases). V gave up 1 base and J gave up 3 bases, with 10 bases separating them. The CDR3 contains 14 residues. CDR1 and CDR2 from the germline V gene are SGHRS and YFSETQ. The chain's CDR3 is CASSLPCGEETQYF. The CDR3 DNA is TGCGCCAGCAGCTTGCCTTGCGGGGAAGAGACCCAGTACTTC.

CDR3 nucleotides: TGTGCCACCAGCAGAGATTTGGTGGGAAATGGCTACACCTTC. It encodes CATSRDLVGNGYTF. The rearrangement links TRBV15 to TRBJ1-2, with D unresolved. This CDR3 has 14 amino acids. CDR1 LNHNV and CDR2 YYDKDF come from the germline V gene (reference sequence). The V and J ends lost 0 bases and 6 bases respectively, with 11 bases between them.

The chain employs TRBV6-6 and TRBJ2-3; D gene unclear. Germline V gene lookup returns CDR1 MNHNY and CDR2 SVGAGI (reference sequence). There are 15 residues in the CDR3. With 5 bases removed from V and 6 bases from J, the gap between germline ends came to 18 bases. In nucleotides, the CDR3 is TGTGCCAGCAGTCCGCCCGGGTCAACCCGGGATACGCAGTATTTT. Amino acid sequence: CASSPPGSTRDTQYF.

The chain joins TRBV7-9 to TRBJ1-1; the D is unclear. This CDR3 is 14 amino acids long. Germline V CDR1 and CDR2: SEHNR, FQNEAQ (reference sequence). The ends were cut back, 3 bases at V and 2 bases at J, with 10 bases in the middle. The CDR3 loop reads CASSFRQSNTEAFF. CDR3 DNA: TGTGCCAGCAGCTTTCGTCAGAGCAACACTGAAGCTTTCTTT.

In nucleotides, the CDR3 is TGCAGTGCTAAAGACAGGGGGGTTATCACTGAAGCTTTCTTT. Translation: CSAKDRGVITEAFF. The chain recombines TRBV20-1 with TRBJ1-1; the match to TRBD1 covers 9 bases. CDR3 length: 14 residues. The V and J ends lost 4 bases and 4 bases, in that order; junction bases with no gene match: 7. The germline CDR1 and CDR2 sequences are DFQATT and SNEGSKA (reference sequence).

V and J are TRBV3-1 and TRBJ2-6, with D possibly being TRBD1 (6 bases). V was cut by 0 bases and J by 4 bases, with 22 bases left in between. Germline values: CDR1 LGHDT, CDR2 YNNKEL (reference sequence). The length of the CDR3 is 20 residues. CDR3 sequence: CASSQDRFWGQGPGANVLTF. The CDR3 nucleotides read TGTGCCAGCAGCCAAGATCGTTTTTGGGGACAAGGTCCGGGGGCCAACGTCCTGACTTTC.

This rearrangement joins TRBV7-8 to TRBJ2-1; 7 bases line up with TRBD2. Germline-derived CDR1 and CDR2 are SGHVS and FQNEAQ. V was pared by 7 bases and J by 6 bases, with 12 bases of the junction left unmatched. The CDR3 covers 15 residues. Here the CDR3 DNA reads TGTGCCAGCACCGGGGGGAAGCGGGGTACCAATGAGCAGTTCTTC. Its protein is CASTGGKRGTNEQFF.

This clonotype has more than one count but fewer than ten. The genes are TRBV4-2 and TRBJ1-5; 9 bases map to TRBD1. The CDR3 spans 15 residues. V was pared by 3 bases and J by 2 bases, with 2 bases of the junction left unmatched. From germline, CDR1 is LGHNA and CDR2 YNFKEQ. The CDR3 coding sequence is TGTGCCAGCAGCCAGGGGGACAGGGGCAATCAGCCCCAGCATTTT. Translating gives CASSQGDRGNQPQHF.